This T cell receptor (beta chain) was identified in a study of blood T cell repertoires in COVID-19. On the study more broadly: Acute-phase and convalescent COVID-19 samples originated in the United States, Italy and Spain. Sample material is recorded as cDNA or gDNA derived from T cells, B-cell-depleted T cells, or PBMCs.

How the authors handled the data: Using reference gene primer amplification, nucleated cell counts were estimated. The data were produced by immunoSEQ multiplex PCR, yet TCRdb's version contains in-frame clones alone and is incomplete. V, J and clone size are taken as reported in that table, and D and trimming were inferred from the DNA itself. Of 55,000 to 75,000 clones in the sample, roughly 80% were seen once. The CDR3 runs to 14 residues. V dropped 3 bases and J dropped 5; count of bases not matched to a gene: 9. In germline, CDR1 is DFQATT, CDR2 SNEGSKA (reference sequence). The source is a man older than 75 with active or convalescent COVID-19. This chain joins TRBV20-1 and TRBJ1-1, with 7 bases fitting TRBD1. The sequenced material came from peripheral blood. CDR3 amino acids: CSASGRGLYTEAFF. CDR3 sequence (DNA): TGCAGTGCTAGTGGGAGGGGGCTTTATACTGAAGCTTTCTTT.